Here is one T cell receptor beta chain with its context. Source study methods: Cell counts per sample came from amplifying reference gene primers. The repertoire was sequenced with immunoSEQ multiplex PCR; TCRdb's copy has only in-frame clones and lacks some. The V and J calls and clone size were taken over from that table, and D and trimming were inferred from the DNA. The sample includes approximately 200,000 clones, around 82% of them seen just once. These data come from a study of blood T cell repertoires in COVID-19. The overall study: PBMCs, B-cell-depleted T cells, or T cells provided the cDNA or gDNA that made up the material.

This clonotype was sampled from a woman aged 30 to 39 who had recovered from COVID-19. The sequenced sample was peripheral blood.

The CDR3 sequence: CATSDLGTGGAETQYF. CDR3 in DNA: TGTGCCACCAGTGATTTGGGGACAGGGGGCGCGGAGACCCAGTACTTC. The V gene is TRBV24-1, the J gene TRBJ2-5; 12 bases are shared with TRBD1. The CDR3 is 16 amino acids. V was clipped by 0 bases and J by 5 bases; unmatched bases: 3. Germline-derived CDR1 and CDR2 are KGHDR and SFDVKD.